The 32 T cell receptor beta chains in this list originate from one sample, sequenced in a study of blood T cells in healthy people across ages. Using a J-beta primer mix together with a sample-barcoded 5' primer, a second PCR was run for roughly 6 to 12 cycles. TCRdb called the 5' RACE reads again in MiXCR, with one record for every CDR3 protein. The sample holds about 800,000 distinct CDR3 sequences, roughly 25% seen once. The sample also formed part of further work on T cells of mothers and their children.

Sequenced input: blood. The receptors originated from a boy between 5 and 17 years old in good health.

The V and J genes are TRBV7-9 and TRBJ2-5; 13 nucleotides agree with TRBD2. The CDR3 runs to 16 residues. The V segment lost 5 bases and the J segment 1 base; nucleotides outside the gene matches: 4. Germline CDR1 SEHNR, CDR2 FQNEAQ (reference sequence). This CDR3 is CASSIGLAGVQETQYF. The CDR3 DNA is TGTGCCAGCAGCATCGGACTAGCGGGGGTCCAAGAGACCCAGTACTTC.

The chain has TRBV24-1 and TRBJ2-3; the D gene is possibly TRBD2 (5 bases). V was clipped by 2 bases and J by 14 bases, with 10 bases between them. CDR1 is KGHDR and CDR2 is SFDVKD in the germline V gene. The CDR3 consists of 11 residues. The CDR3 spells CATSDYDYLYF. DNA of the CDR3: TGTGCCACCAGTGATTACGACTACCTGTATTTT.

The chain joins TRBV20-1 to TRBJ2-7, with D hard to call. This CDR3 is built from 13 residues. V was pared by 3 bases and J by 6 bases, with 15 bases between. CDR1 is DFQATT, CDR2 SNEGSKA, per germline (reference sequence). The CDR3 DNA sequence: TGCAGTGCTAGTTACCGGCAGGTCAGCGAGCAGTACTTC. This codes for CSASYRQVSEQYF.

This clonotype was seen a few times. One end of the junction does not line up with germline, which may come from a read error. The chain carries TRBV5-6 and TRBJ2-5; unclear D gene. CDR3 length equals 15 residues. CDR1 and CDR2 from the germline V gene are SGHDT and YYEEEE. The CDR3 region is CASSPGGTSLESQYF. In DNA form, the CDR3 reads TGTGCCAGCAGCCCGGGTGGCACCTCCTTAGAGTCCCAGTACTTC. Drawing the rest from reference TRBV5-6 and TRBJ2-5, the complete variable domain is DAGVTQSPTHLIKTRGQQVTLRCSPKSGHDTVSWYQQALGQGPQFIFQYYEEEERQRGNFPDRFSGHQFPNYSSELNVNALLLGDSALYLCASSPGGTSLESQYFGPGTRLLVL.

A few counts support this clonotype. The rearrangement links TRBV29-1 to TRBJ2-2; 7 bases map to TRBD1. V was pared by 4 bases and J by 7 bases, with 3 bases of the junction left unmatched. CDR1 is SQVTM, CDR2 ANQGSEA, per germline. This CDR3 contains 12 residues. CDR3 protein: CSVGQGDGELFF. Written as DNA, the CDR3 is TGCAGCGTTGGACAGGGAGACGGGGAGCTGTTTTTT.

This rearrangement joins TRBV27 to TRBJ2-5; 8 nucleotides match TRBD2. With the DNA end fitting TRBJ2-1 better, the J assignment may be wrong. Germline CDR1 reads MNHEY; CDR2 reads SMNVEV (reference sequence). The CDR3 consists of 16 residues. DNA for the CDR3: TGTGCCAGCACCCCGCTGAGTAGCGGGGCATACAATGAGCAGTTCTTC. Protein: CASTPLSSGAYNEQFF.

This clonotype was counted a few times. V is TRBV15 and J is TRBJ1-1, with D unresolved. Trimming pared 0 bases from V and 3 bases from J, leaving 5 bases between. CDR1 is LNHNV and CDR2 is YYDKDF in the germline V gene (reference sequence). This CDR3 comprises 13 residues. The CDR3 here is CATSRDGYTEAFF. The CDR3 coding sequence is TGTGCCACCAGCAGAGACGGTTACACTGAAGCTTTCTTT.

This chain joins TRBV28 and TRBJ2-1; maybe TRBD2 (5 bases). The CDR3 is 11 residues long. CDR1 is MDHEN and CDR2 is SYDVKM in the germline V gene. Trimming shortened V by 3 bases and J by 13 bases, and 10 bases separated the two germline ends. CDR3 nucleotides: TGTGCCAGCAGTTTTTCGGGGTCCCAGTTCTTC. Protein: CASSFSGSQFF.

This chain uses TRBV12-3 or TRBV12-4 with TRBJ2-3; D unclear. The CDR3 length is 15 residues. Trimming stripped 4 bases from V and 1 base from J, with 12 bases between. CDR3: CASSSYQFRTDTQYF. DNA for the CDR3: TGTGCCAGCAGTTCCTACCAATTTCGCACAGATACGCAGTATTTT.

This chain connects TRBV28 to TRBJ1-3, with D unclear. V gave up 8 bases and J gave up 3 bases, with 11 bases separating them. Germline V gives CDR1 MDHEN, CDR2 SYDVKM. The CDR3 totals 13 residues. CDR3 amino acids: CASLNPVGNTIYF. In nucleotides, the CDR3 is TGTGCCAGCTTAAATCCCGTTGGAAACACCATATATTTT.

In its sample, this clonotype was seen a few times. The CDR3 loop is CASSPQASSYEQYF. CDR3 in DNA: TGTGCCAGCAGTCCACAGGCGAGCTCCTACGAGCAGTACTTC. This chain links TRBV6-5 with TRBJ2-7; tentatively, D is TRBD1 (5 bases). Germline loops: CDR1 MNHEY, CDR2 SVGAGI. The length of the CDR3 is 14 residues. V shed 5 bases and J shed 0 bases, with 11 bases lying between them.

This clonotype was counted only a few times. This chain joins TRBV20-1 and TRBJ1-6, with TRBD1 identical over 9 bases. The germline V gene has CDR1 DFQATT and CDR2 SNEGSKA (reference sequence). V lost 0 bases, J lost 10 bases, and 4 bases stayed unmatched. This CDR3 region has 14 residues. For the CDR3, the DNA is TGCAGTGCTAGAGATCGACAGGGGGTCTCACCCCTCCACTTT. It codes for CSARDRQGVSPLHF.

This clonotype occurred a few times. The CDR3 here is CASSLIVGKQYF. CDR3 coding DNA: TGTGCCAGCAGTCTCATCGTTGGGAAGCAGTACTTC. This chain joins TRBV6-2 or TRBV6-3 and TRBJ2-7, with D unresolved. CDR3 length equals 12 residues. In germline, CDR1 is MNHEY, CDR2 SVGEGT. With 5 bases removed from V and 8 bases from J, the gap between germline ends came to 13 bases.

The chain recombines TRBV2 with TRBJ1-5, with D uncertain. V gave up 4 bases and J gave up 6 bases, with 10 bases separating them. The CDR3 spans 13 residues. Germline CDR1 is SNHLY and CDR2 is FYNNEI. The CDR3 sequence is CASSVRGAQPQHF. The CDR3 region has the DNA TGTGCCAGCAGTGTCCGGGGTGCTCAGCCCCAGCATTTT.

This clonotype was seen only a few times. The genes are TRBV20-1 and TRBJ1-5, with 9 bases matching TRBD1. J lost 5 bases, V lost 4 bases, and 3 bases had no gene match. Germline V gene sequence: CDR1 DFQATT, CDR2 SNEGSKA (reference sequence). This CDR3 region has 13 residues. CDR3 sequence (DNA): TGCAGTGCTACCCGGGACAGGGATCAGCCCCAGCATTTT. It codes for CSATRDRDQPQHF.

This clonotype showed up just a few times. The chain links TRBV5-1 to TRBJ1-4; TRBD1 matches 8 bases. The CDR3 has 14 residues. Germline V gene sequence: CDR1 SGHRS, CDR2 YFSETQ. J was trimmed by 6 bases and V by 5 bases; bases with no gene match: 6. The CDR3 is CASSSGTGHEKLFF. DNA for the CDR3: TGCGCCAGCAGTTCCGGGACAGGTCATGAAAAACTGTTTTTT.

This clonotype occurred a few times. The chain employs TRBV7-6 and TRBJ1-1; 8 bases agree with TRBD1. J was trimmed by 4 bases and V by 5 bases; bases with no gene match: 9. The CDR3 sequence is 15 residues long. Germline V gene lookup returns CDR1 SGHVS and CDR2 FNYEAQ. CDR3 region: CASSPGTGTITEAFF. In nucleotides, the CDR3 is TGTGCCAGCAGCCCAGGGACAGGAACTATCACTGAAGCTTTCTTT.

CDR3 amino acids: CSVDGASDEQFF. The CDR3 DNA is TGCAGCGTTGATGGAGCCTCCGATGAGCAGTTCTTC. The rearrangement uses TRBV29-1 and TRBJ2-5, with D hard to call. The end of the DNA is better explained by TRBJ2-1, so the J call may be wrong. Germline V CDR1 and CDR2: SQVTM, ANQGSEA. There are 12 residues in the CDR3.

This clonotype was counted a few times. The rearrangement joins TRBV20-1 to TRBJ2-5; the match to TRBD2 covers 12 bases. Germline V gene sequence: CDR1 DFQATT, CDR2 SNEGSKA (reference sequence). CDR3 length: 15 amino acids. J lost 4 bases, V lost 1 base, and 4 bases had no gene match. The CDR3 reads CSARGRLAGVETQYF. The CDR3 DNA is TGCAGTGCTAGAGGCCGACTAGCGGGGGTAGAGACCCAGTACTTC.

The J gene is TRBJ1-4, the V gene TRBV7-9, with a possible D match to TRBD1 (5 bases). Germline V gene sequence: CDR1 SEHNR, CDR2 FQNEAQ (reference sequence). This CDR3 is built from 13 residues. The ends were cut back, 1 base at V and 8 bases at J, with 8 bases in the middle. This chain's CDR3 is CASSLGGAEKLFF. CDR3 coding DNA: TGTGCCAGCAGCTTAGGGGGCGCGGAAAAACTGTTTTTT.

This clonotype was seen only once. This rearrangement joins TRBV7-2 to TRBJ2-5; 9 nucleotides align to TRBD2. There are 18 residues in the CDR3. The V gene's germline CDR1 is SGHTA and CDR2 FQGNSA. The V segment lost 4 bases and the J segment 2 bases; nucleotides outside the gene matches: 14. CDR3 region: CASSYPTASGDGQETQYF. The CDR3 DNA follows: TGTGCCAGCAGCTACCCGACGGCTAGCGGGGATGGGCAAGAGACCCAGTACTTC.

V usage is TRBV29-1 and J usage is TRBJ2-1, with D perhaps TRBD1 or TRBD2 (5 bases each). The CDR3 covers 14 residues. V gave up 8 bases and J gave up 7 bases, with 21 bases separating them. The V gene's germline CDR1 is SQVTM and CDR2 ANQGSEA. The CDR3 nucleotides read TGCAGCCCTCGTCCCGGGACCTTCGAGAATGAGCAGTTCTTC. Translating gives CSPRPGTFENEQFF.

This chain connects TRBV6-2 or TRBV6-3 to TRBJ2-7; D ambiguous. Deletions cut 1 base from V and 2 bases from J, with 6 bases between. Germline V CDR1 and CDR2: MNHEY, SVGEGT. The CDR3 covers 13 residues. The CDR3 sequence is CASSYYSAYEQYF. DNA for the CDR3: TGTGCCAGCAGTTACTACTCAGCCTACGAGCAGTACTTC.

The CDR3 DNA follows: TGTGCCAGCAGTTTAACTCCTGGCCCTTTGGTTACGCAGTATTTT. Protein sequence: CASSLTPGPLVTQYF. The genes are TRBV27 and TRBJ2-3; D is unresolved. Trimming pared 2 bases from V and 8 bases from J, leaving 17 bases between. The germline V gene has CDR1 MNHEY and CDR2 SMNVEV (reference sequence). The CDR3 has 15 residues.

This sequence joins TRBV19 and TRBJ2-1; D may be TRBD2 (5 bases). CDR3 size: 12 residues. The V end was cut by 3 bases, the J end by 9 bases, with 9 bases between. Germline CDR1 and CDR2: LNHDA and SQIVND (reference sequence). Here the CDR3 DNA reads TGTGCCAGTAGTATCGGGGTCGGTGAGCAGTTCTTC. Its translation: CASSIGVGEQFF.

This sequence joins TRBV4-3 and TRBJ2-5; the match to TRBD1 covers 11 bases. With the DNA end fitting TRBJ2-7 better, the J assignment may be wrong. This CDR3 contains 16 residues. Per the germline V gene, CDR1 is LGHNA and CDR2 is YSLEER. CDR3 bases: TGCGCCAGCAGCCCATGGCCGGGACAGGGGGCCTACGAGCAGTACTTC. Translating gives CASSPWPGQGAYEQYF.

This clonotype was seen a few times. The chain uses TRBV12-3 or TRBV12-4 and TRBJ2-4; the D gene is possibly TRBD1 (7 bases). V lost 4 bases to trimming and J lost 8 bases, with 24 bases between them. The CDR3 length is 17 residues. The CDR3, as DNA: TGTGCCAGCAGTTCGGAGGGGGCCCCCGGCAGTGGGGACATTCAGTACTTC. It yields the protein CASSSEGAPGSGDIQYF.

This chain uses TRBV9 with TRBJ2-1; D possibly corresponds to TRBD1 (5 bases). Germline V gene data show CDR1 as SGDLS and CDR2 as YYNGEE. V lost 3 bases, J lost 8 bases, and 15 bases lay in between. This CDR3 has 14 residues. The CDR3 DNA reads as TGTGCCAGCAGCGCTCTAATAGGGGCTTATGAGCAGTTCTTC. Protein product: CASSALIGAYEQFF.

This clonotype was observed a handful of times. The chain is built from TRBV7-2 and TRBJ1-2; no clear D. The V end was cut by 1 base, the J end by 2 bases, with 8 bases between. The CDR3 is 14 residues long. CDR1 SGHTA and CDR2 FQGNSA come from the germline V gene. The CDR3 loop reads CASSLVSVNYGYTF. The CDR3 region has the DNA TGTGCCAGCAGCTTAGTATCAGTCAACTATGGCTACACCTTC.

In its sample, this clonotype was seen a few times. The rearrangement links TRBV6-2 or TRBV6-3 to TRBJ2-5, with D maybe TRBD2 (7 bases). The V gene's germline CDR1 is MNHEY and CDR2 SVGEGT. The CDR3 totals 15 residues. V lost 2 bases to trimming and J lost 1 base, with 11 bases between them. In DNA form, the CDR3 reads TGTGCCAGCAGTTACGCGGGGGCCACCCAAGAGACCCAGTACTTC. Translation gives CASSYAGATQETQYF.

In DNA, the CDR3 is TGCAGCGCTCAGGGATCTCGCAATGAGCAGTTCTTC. Residues: CSAQGSRNEQFF. The chain has TRBV29-1 and TRBJ2-5; perhaps TRBD1 as D (5 bases). The J call may be faulty, since TRBJ2-1 better matches the DNA end. The CDR3 runs to 12 residues. Per the germline V gene, CDR1 is SQVTM and CDR2 is ANQGSEA.

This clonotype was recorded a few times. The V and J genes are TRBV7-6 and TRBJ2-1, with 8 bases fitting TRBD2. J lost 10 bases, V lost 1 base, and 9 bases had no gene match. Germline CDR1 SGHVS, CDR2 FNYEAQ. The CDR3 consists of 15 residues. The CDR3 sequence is CASSLGQRGITEQFF. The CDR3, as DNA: TGTGCCAGCAGCTTAGGGCAGCGGGGGATAACAGAGCAGTTCTTC.